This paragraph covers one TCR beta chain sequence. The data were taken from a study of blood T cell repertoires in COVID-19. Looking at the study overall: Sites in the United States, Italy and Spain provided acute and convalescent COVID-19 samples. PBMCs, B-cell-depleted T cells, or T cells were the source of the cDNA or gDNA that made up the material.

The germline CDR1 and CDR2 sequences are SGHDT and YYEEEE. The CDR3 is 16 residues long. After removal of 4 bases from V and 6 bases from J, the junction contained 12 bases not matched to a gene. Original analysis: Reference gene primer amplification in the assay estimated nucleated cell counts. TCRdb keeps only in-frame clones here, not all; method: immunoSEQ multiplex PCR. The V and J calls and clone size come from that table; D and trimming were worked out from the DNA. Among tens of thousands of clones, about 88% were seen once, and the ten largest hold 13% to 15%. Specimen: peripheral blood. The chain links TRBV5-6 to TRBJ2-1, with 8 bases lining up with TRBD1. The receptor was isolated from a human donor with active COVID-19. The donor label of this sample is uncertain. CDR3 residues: CASSRYRDRTPNEQFF. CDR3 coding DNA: TGTGCCAGCAGCCGTTACCGGGACAGGACTCCCAATGAGCAGTTCTTC.